This T cell receptor (beta chain) was profiled in a study of vaccination effects on CD4 cells after COVID-19. Study-level points and caveats: Few convalescent patients were included, and no early post-infection timepoints were sampled.

About this clone: No antigen is known for it.

Within the ViraFEST assay, antigen-specific CD4+ T cells underwent expansion with viral peptide pools prior to sequencing. Researchers isolated CD4+ T cells once approximately ten days of culture had elapsed. No vaccinee had earlier SARS-CoV-2 infection, and nucleocapsid antibodies were negative. Half-medium changes using IL-2 medium occurred on days 3 and 7. J gave up 16 bases and V 0 bases, and 6 bases lay outside the gene matches. CDR1 and CDR2 (germline): LNHNV, YYDKDF (reference sequence). CDR3 length: 12 residues. Data came from immunoSEQ multiplex PCR; TCRdb stores just in-frame clones and leaves some out. In the table there are 26,000 or so clones, 65% to 75% of which are singletons.

The TCR sequence derives from a human donor who received a COVID-19 vaccine. The sample here was CD4+ T cells from PBMCs cultured with SARS-CoV-2 spike peptides, taken before COVID-19 vaccination. This chain joins TRBV15 and TRBJ2-1; 7 positions agree with TRBD1. The CDR3: CATSRDTGALFF. CDR3 nucleotide sequence: TGTGCCACCAGCAGAGATACAGGGGCCCTATTCTTC.